This is a list of T cell receptor beta chains from one sample in a study of beta chain features in type 1 diabetes. Repertoires were generated with immunoSEQ multiplex PCR, while TCRdb's copy carries only in-frame clones and drops some. The table lists nearly 700,000 clones, 13% of them singletons. Material: naive CD4+ T cells from blood. The receptors were sampled from a man between 18 and 29 years old with type 1 diabetes. CDR3s include the opening cysteine and the closing phenylalanine or tryptophan. The D gene is left open where the match is weak. Only some rows state a clone size, as once, few, many or a class for expanded clones.

clone_size	v_call	d_call	j_call	cdr3_aa	cdr3_nt
.	TRBV30	.	TRBJ1-1	CAWTPTGNTEAFF	TGTGCCTGGACGCCGACAGGGAACACTGAAGCTTTCTTT
.	TRBV18	.	TRBJ2-7	CASSPNQGSAYEQYF	TGTGCCAGCTCACCAAACCAGGGTTCTGCCTACGAGCAGTACTTC
.	TRBV10-3	.	TRBJ1-6	CAISESWRSSPLHF	TGTGCCATCAGTGAGTCATGGAGGAGTTCACCCCTCCACTTT
.	TRBV27	.	TRBJ1-6	CASSAQPSSYNSPLHF	TGTGCCAGCAGTGCACAACCGAGCTCCTATAATTCACCCCTCCACTTT
.	TRBV10-3	.	TRBJ1-4	CAISESARSNEKLFF	TGTGCCATCAGTGAGTCTGCCAGATCTAATGAAAAACTGTTTTTT
.	TRBV5-1	.	TRBJ2-3	CATGDGKSTDTQYF	TGCGCCACCGGGGACGGGAAGAGCACAGATACGCAGTATTTT
few	TRBV5-1	.	TRBJ1-1	CASRGFGDNTEAFF	TGCGCCAGCAGAGGCTTCGGGGATAACACTGAAGCTTTCTTT
few	TRBV28	.	TRBJ2-1	CASSLLSGSYEQFF	TGTGCCAGCAGTTTATTATCGGGTTCGTATGAGCAGTTCTTC
few	TRBV6-6	TRBD1	TRBJ1-1	CASSSDRAGAFF	TGTGCCAGCAGCAGCGACAGGGCTGGTGCTTTCTTT
few	TRBV6-1	.	TRBJ2-7	CASSETVNSYEQYF	TGTGCCAGCAGTGAAACGGTCAATTCGTACGAGCAGTACTTC
few	TRBV19	.	TRBJ2-7	CASSIGQSSYEQYF	TGTGCCAGTAGTATCGGACAGAGCTCCTACGAGCAGTACTTC
.	TRBV19	.	TRBJ2-3	CASSMRTSADTQYF	TGTGCCAGTAGTATGCGGACGTCGGCAGATACGCAGTATTTT
.	TRBV7-8	.	TRBJ1-2	CASSTGNPYGYTF	TGTGCCAGCAGCACCGGGAACCCTTATGGCTACACCTTC
many	TRBV10-3	TRBD2	TRBJ2-3	CATTSGPTDTQYF	TGTGCCACTACTAGCGGACCCACAGATACGCAGTATTTT
.	TRBV10-3	.	TRBJ1-1	CAASWEGTEAFF	TGTGCCGCAAGCTGGGAGGGCACTGAAGCTTTCTTT
few	TRBV29-1	.	TRBJ2-6	CSVAKSGANVLTF	TGCAGCGTTGCCAAGTCTGGGGCCAACGTCCTGACTTTC
few	TRBV9	.	TRBJ1-6	CASRSSEISPLHF	TGTGCCAGCAGATCCTCCGAAATTTCACCCCTCCACTTT
few	TRBV30	.	TRBJ2-5	CAWSWKETQYF	TGTGCCTGGAGTTGGAAAGAGACCCAGTACTTC
.	TRBV2	.	TRBJ1-6	CASSDRENSPLHF	TGTGCCAGCAGTGACAGGGAGAATTCACCCCTCCACTTT
once	TRBV7-9	.	TRBJ2-4	CASTEVVAKNIQYF	TGTGCCAGCACCGAAGTGGTGGCCAAAAACATTCAGTACTTC
few	TRBV4-1	.	TRBJ1-3	CASSNTRGPVSGNTIYF	TGCGCCAGCAGCAATACCCGTGGTCCGGTCTCTGGAAACACCATATATTTT
.	TRBV18	.	TRBJ2-5	CASSPRAPETQYF	TGTGCCAGCTCACCAAGGGCTCCCGAGACCCAGTACTTC
few	TRBV27	TRBD1	TRBJ2-5	CASRATGGEETQYF	TGTGCCAGCAGGGCAACAGGGGGCGAAGAGACCCAGTACTTC
.	TRBV5-1	.	TRBJ2-3	CASSRGTGTDTQYF	TGCGCCAGCAGCAGGGGGACCGGGACGGATACGCAGTATTTT
few	TRBV12-5	.	TRBJ1-6	CASGLARAEHSPLHF	TGTGCTAGTGGTTTGGCCCGGGCCGAACATTCACCCCTCCACTTT
.	TRBV25-1	TRBD1	TRBJ1-2	CASRPASGAGGEYGYTF	TGTGCCAGCAGACCTGCCTCCGGGGCAGGGGGAGAGTATGGCTACACCTTC
.	TRBV30	.	TRBJ1-4	CAWSSQIGHATNEKLFF	TGTGCCTGGAGTTCACAGATTGGACACGCAACTAATGAAAAACTGTTTTTT
few	TRBV5-4	.	TRBJ1-2	CASSLGQPNYGYTF	TGTGCCAGCAGCTTGGGACAGCCTAACTATGGCTACACCTTC
.	TRBV27	TRBD1	TRBJ1-1	CASIDLGQGTMNTEAFF	TGTGCCAGCATCGACTTAGGACAGGGGACGATGAACACTGAAGCTTTCTTT
once	TRBV6-1	.	TRBJ2-7	CASKAGLTTYEQYF	TGTGCCAGCAAGGCGGGACTGACGACCTACGAGCAGTACTTC
.	TRBV10-3	TRBD2	TRBJ2-5	CATISSSATSGGLQETQYF	TGTGCCACCATATCATCCTCGGCGACTAGCGGGGGCCTCCAAGAGACCCAGTACTTC
.	TRBV4-1	.	TRBJ2-7	CASSQDPPGSSYEQYF	TGCGCCAGCAGCCAAGATCCGCCGGGGAGCTCCTACGAGCAGTACTTC
.	TRBV29-1	TRBD1	TRBJ1-1	CSVVAGGSLNTEAFF	TGCAGCGTTGTGGCAGGGGGATCATTGAACACTGAAGCTTTCTTT
.	TRBV14	TRBD2	TRBJ2-1	CASRLAGSSYNEQFF	TGTGCCAGCAGACTAGCGGGAAGCTCCTACAATGAGCAGTTCTTC
few	TRBV7-9	.	TRBJ1-5	CASSYGTPDQPQHF	TGTGCCAGCAGCTATGGGACACCCGATCAGCCCCAGCATTTT
.	TRBV4-1	.	TRBJ2-7	CASSQDGPGTSYEQYF	TGCGCCAGCAGCCAAGATGGCCCGGGAACCAGCTACGAGCAGTACTTC
.	TRBV27	.	TRBJ2-3	CASTVAPNGDTQYF	TGTGCCAGCACCGTAGCCCCCAATGGAGATACGCAGTATTTT
.	TRBV7-9	TRBD1	TRBJ1-2	CASSLLSTGDGYTF	TGTGCCAGCAGCTTACTTTCGACAGGGGATGGCTACACCTTC